What follows are 23 T cell receptor beta chains derived from one specimen sequenced in a study of T-cell reconstitution after alpha-beta-depleted transplantation in children (TCRdb year 2016). Library generation was performed with PCR. Sequencing was carried out with an Illumina HiSeq 2500. TCR library preparation used molecular barcoding, with unique molecular identifiers applied to normalize quantification of the TCRbeta repertoire. In-frame beta chains were kept once TCRdb had trimmed the public reads at Q25 with fastp and called clones with MiXCR. For every CDR3 protein sequence, its rows merge into one entry that carries the most common genes and DNA. The sample table records a few hundred thousand distinct CDR3 sequences; roughly 13% of these occur just once. Jointly, the top ten make up around 2.2% of the sample. The treatment or condition label of this sample denotes: allogeneic hematopoietic cell transplantation with graft depleted of TCRalphabeta T cells and CD19 B cells.

The sample was PBMCs, mostly from graft donor cells, taken 360 days after TCRalphabeta/CD19-depleted stem cell transplant. The receptor source for this set is a male patient between 10 and 17 years old who had a stem cell transplant for acute myeloid leukemia, so the T cells may come from the graft donor.

The rearrangement links TRBV19 to TRBJ2-5, with D possibly being TRBD2 (5 bases). Looked up from germline, CDR1 is LNHDA and CDR2 is SQIVND (reference sequence). The V end lost 0 bases, the J end lost 5 bases, and 13 bases lay between the germline ends. The CDR3 covers 15 residues. The CDR3 sequence: CASSIDTTTGETQYF. The CDR3, as DNA: TGTGCCAGTAGTATAGATACAACGACGGGGGAGACCCAGTACTTC.

In its sample, this clonotype was seen a few times. This sequence joins TRBV6-4 and TRBJ1-5; TRBD1 aligns across 10 bases. In germline, CDR1 is MRHNA, CDR2 SNTAGT. Trimming removed 6 bases from V and 4 bases from J; junction bases left unmatched: 6. The CDR3 has 15 residues. Here the CDR3 reads CASRAGTGVNQPQHF. CDR3 DNA: TGTGCCAGCAGGGCCGGGACAGGGGTTAATCAGCCCCAGCATTTT.

The rearrangement joins TRBV6-5 to TRBJ2-1; D is tentatively TRBD1 or TRBD2 (5 bases each). The CDR3 extends over 15 amino acids. Between the trimmed V and J ends, which lost 2 bases and 5 bases, there was a span of 13 bases. The germline gives CDR1 MNHEY, CDR2 SVGAGI. CDR3 amino acids: CASSYLGTTDNEQFF. The CDR3 nucleotides are TGTGCCAGCAGTTACCTCGGGACCACCGACAATGAGCAGTTCTTC.

This clonotype was detected a few times. This sequence joins TRBV4-3 and TRBJ2-7, with 11 bases aligning to TRBD2. Germline V CDR1 and CDR2: LGHNA, YSLEER. The CDR3 consists of 19 residues. J gave up 0 bases and V 0 bases, and 10 bases lay outside the gene matches. The CDR3 here is CASSQDGSSGRHRSYEQYF. DNA of the CDR3: TGCGCCAGCAGCCAAGATGGGTCTAGCGGGAGGCACCGCTCCTACGAGCAGTACTTC.

The chain has TRBV18 and TRBJ2-1, with 7 bases aligning to TRBD2. The CDR3 length is 15 residues. V lost 6 bases to trimming and J lost 4 bases; unmatched junction nucleotides: 9. Germline V gene data show CDR1 as KGHSH and CDR2 as LQKENI. The CDR3 sequence is CASSLRELLYNEQFF. As DNA, the CDR3 is TGTGCCAGCTCCTTGCGGGAGCTACTATACAATGAGCAGTTCTTC. The full variable domain, in which reference TRBV18 and TRBJ2-1 provide the parts outside the CDR3, is NAGVMQNPRHLVRRRGQEARLRCSPMKGHSHVYWYRQLPEEGLKFMVYLQKENIIDESGMPKERFSAEFPKEGPSILRIQQVVRGDSAAYFCASSLRELLYNEQFFGPGTRLTVL.

The chain links TRBV3-1 to TRBJ2-5; 7 nucleotides align to TRBD2. CDR3 size: 15 residues. The germline V gene has CDR1 LGHDT and CDR2 YNNKEL (reference sequence). V trimming: 2 bases; J trimming: 5 bases; junction bases outside the gene matches: 8. The CDR3 sequence is CASSQRTSGAETQYF. CDR3 in DNA: TGTGCCAGCAGCCAACGGACTAGTGGGGCGGAGACCCAGTACTTC.

This clonotype was picked up a small number of times. The chain combines TRBV12-3 or TRBV12-4 with TRBJ2-7, with D perhaps being TRBD1 or TRBD2 (6 bases each). The germline V and J ends were trimmed by 1 base and 0 bases, with 10 bases remaining between them. The CDR3 is 15 amino acids. CDR3 DNA: TGTGCCAGCAGTTTAGGGGGGGCAGTCTCCTACGAGCAGTACTTC. Its protein product is CASSLGGAVSYEQYF.

The chain couples TRBV11-1 to TRBJ2-1; D call uncertain. Germline lookup yields CDR1 SGHAT and CDR2 FQDESV (reference sequence). The CDR3 has 13 residues. Trimming cost V 2 bases and J 6 bases, with 8 bases left between them. The DNA for the CDR3 is TGTGCCAGCAGCTTACAGTCAGGCAATGAGCAGTTCTTC. Amino acids: CASSLQSGNEQFF.

This sequence joins TRBV7-2 and TRBJ2-1; 8 bases agree with TRBD2. Per the germline V gene, CDR1 is SGHTA and CDR2 is FQGNSA. This CDR3 contains 15 residues. V was pared by 3 bases and J by 15 bases, with 16 bases of the junction left unmatched. The CDR3 loop is CASSFGTGGGPSRFF. In DNA, the CDR3 is TGTGCCAGCAGCTTTGGAACGGGAGGGGGTCCGAGCAGGTTCTTC.

Many counts were recorded for this clonotype. This chain joins TRBV25-1 and TRBJ2-1, with D uncertain. This CDR3 has 13 amino acids. Germline CDR1 is MGHDK and CDR2 is SYGVNS. The V gene lost 0 bases and the J gene lost 2 bases, with 2 bases spanning the gap. The DNA for the CDR3 is TGTGCCAGCAGTGAATATGCCTACAATGAGCAGTTCTTC. Translating it yields CASSEYAYNEQFF.

This clonotype was recorded a few times. This chain connects TRBV10-3 to TRBJ2-3; tentatively, D is TRBD1 (5 bases). This CDR3 region has 14 residues. Trimming removed 4 bases from V and 0 bases from J, with 8 bases in between. Germline V gene sequence: CDR1 ENHRY, CDR2 SYGVKD. The CDR3, as DNA: TGTGCCATCAGTGCCTGGACAAGCACAGATACGCAGTATTTT. Protein: CAISAWTSTDTQYF.

A few counts support this clonotype. This sequence joins TRBV7-6 and TRBJ2-7, with D perhaps matching TRBD2 (6 bases). V lost 1 base and J 7 bases, leaving 14 bases between the germline ends. Germline assignment: CDR1 SGHVS and CDR2 FNYEAQ. The CDR3 spans 14 residues. The CDR3 loop is CASSLGAGPGEQYF. For the CDR3, the DNA is TGTGCCAGCAGCTTAGGTGCGGGACCGGGGGAGCAGTACTTC. Full variable domain (missing parts from reference TRBV7-6 and TRBJ2-7): GAGVSQSPRYKVTKRGQDVALRCDPISGHVSLYWYRQALGQGPEFLTYFNYEAQQDKSGLPNDRFSAERPEGSISTLTIQRTEQRDSAMYRCASSLGAGPGEQYFGPGTRLTVT.

The chain carries TRBV12-3 or TRBV12-4 and TRBJ2-1; TRBD2 aligns across 10 bases. V lost 3 bases, J lost 1 base, and 18 bases stayed unmatched. This CDR3 contains 21 residues. In DNA, the CDR3 is TGTGCCAGCAGTTTTCTCCCGGGACTAGCGACCCGTGTGAGGTCCTACAATGAGCAGTTCTTC. It is translated as CASSFLPGLATRVRSYNEQFF.

This clonotype occurred a few times. J is TRBJ2-6 and V is TRBV7-8; D not resolved. The CDR3 has 15 amino acids. V lost 5 bases and J lost 0, with 8 bases in between. Germline V gene lookup returns CDR1 SGHVS and CDR2 FQNEAQ. The CDR3: CASSPLDSGANVLTF. The DNA of the CDR3 is TGTGCCAGCAGCCCCCTGGACTCTGGGGCCAACGTCCTGACTTTC.

This clonotype was recorded at least ten times. The gene calls are TRBV7-2 and TRBJ2-1; TRBD2 matches 8 bases. This CDR3 contains 15 residues. The V gene end was trimmed by 1 base and the J gene end by 8 bases; junction bases not matched to a gene: 7. The germline V gene has CDR1 SGHTA and CDR2 FQGNSA. The CDR3 sequence: CASSLDGTSSYEQFF. The CDR3 region has the DNA TGTGCCAGCAGCTTAGACGGGACTAGTAGCTATGAGCAGTTCTTC.

This clonotype was recorded a few times. The chain joins TRBV12-3 or TRBV12-4 to TRBJ1-5; a weak D match, TRBD1 (5 bases). This CDR3 spans 14 amino acids. V was clipped by 5 bases and J by 4 bases, with 12 bases between them. Written as DNA, the CDR3 is TGTGCCAGCAGTCTAGACAGCGAGAATCAGCCCCAGCATTTT. Encoded protein: CASSLDSENQPQHF.

The table lists this clonotype with a few counts. The chain has TRBV5-4 and TRBJ2-7, with 7 bases that match TRBD2. The germline V gene encodes CDR1 SGHNT and CDR2 YYREEE (reference sequence). CDR3 length: 16 residues. V dropped 0 bases and J dropped 2; count of bases not matched to a gene: 8. The CDR3 DNA reads TGTGCCAGCAGCTTGGCTAGGTCTAGCGGCACCTACGAGCAGTACTTC. As protein: CASSLARSSGTYEQYF.

A word on this clonotype: One end of the junction varies from germline; a read error may be responsible. The chain is built from TRBV12-3 or TRBV12-4 and TRBJ2-1; TRBD1 aligns across 7 bases. This CDR3 has 15 amino acids. For the CDR3, the DNA is TGTGCCAGCAGTTCAGAAGGGGGCGCCTACAATGAGCAGTCCTTC. Encoded protein: CASSSEGGAYNEQSF.

This clonotype was found a few times. The V gene is TRBV12-3 or TRBV12-4, the J gene TRBJ1-5; D gene ambiguous. V was trimmed by 6 bases and J by 7 bases, leaving 13 bases between them. This CDR3 spans 13 amino acids. The CDR3 here is CASSEGLSQPQHF. CDR3 bases: TGTGCCAGCAGCGAAGGGCTTAGCCAGCCCCAGCATTTT.

This clonotype was observed at least ten times. This chain connects TRBV28 to TRBJ2-5; 7 bases are shared with TRBD2. The CDR3 length is 14 residues. Germline trimming cut 8 bases from V and 2 bases from J; bases unmatched to any gene: 8. CDR1 is MDHEN and CDR2 is SYDVKM in the germline V gene. The CDR3 DNA is TGTGCCAGCCGGACCGGGGGGAGGCAAGAGACCCAGTACTTC. It yields the protein CASRTGGRQETQYF.

This clonotype has a handful of counts. The chain combines TRBV20-1 with TRBJ1-2; tentatively, D is TRBD1 (5 bases). The CDR3 covers 13 residues. V was clipped by 4 bases and J by 0 bases, with 9 bases between them. Per the germline V gene, CDR1 is DFQATT and CDR2 is SNEGSKA (reference sequence). CDR3 bases: TGCAGTGCTACGGGACGGACTAACTATGGCTACACCTTC. This encodes CSATGRTNYGYTF.

This clonotype was recorded at least ten times. V and J are TRBV7-2 and TRBJ2-3; the match to TRBD2 covers 7 bases. In germline, CDR1 is SGHTA, CDR2 FQGNSA. With V trimmed by 4 bases and J by 0 bases, 10 bases remained unmatched. The CDR3 loop spans 17 amino acids. The CDR3 loop reads CASSSLASGISTDTQYF. Written as DNA, the CDR3 is TGTGCCAGCAGCTCTCTGGCTAGCGGTATAAGCACAGATACGCAGTATTTT.

The V call is TRBV6-2 or TRBV6-3, the J call TRBJ2-7; 8 bases match TRBD1. This CDR3 has 15 residues. CDR1 MNHEY and CDR2 SVGEGT come from the germline V gene. With V trimmed by 3 bases and J by 3 bases, 7 bases remained unmatched. The CDR3 protein is CASSYLRDRSYEQYF. As DNA, the CDR3 is TGTGCCAGCAGTTATCTCCGGGACAGGAGCTACGAGCAGTACTTC.